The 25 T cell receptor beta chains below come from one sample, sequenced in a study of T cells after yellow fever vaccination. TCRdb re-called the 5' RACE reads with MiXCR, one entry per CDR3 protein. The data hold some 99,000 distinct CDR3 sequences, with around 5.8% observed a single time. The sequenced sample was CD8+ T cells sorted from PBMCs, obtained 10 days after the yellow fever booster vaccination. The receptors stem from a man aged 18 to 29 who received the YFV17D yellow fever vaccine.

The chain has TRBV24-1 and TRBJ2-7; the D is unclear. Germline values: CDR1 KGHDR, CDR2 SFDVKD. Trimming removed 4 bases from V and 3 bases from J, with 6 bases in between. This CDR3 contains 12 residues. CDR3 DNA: TGTGCCACCAGTGACAGGCTCTACGAGCAGTACTTC. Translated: CATSDRLYEQYF.

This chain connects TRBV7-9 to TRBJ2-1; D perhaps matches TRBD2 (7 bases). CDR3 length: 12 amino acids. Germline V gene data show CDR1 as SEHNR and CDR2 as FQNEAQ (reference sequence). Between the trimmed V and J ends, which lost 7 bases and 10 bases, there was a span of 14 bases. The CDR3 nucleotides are TGTGCCAGCACCCTAGGGGGAGGGGAGCAGTTCTTC. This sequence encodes CASTLGGGEQFF.

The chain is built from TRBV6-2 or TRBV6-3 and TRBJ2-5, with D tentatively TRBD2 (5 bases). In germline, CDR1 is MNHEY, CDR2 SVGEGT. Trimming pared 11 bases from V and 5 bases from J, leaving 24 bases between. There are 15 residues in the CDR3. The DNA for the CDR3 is TGTGCCCTCTCCTCAACGTCGGGATTTGGGGAGACCCAGTACTTC. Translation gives CALSSTSGFGETQYF.

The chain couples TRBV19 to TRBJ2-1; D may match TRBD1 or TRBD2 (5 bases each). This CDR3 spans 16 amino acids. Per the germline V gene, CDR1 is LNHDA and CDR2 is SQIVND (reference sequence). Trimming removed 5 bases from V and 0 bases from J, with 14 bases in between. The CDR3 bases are TGTGCCAGTAGTTTTAGGGGACGGGCCTCCTACAATGAGCAGTTCTTC. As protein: CASSFRGRASYNEQFF.

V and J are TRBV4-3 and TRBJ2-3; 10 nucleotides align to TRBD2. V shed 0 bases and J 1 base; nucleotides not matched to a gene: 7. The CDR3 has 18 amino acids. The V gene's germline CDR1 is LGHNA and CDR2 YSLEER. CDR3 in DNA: TGCGCCAGCAGCCAAGATGGGACTAGCGCCTCTCGCACAGATACGCAGTATTTT. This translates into CASSQDGTSASRTDTQYF.

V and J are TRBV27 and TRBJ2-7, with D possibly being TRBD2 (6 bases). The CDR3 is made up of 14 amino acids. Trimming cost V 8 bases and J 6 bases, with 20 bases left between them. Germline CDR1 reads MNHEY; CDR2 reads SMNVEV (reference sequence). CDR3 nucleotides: TGTGCCAGCTCCGGAGGGGCCCATCTATTCGAGCAGTACTTC. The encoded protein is CASSGGAHLFEQYF.

Written as DNA, the CDR3 is TGTGCCAGCAGCTTAGAAGCTTCCCTTCGTTATGGCTACACCTTC. Its translation is CASSLEASLRYGYTF. V and J are TRBV7-9 and TRBJ1-2; D remains ambiguous. This CDR3 is 15 amino acids long. The V gene's germline CDR1 is SEHNR and CDR2 FQNEAQ (reference sequence). Trimming cost V 1 base and J 5 bases, with 14 bases left between them.

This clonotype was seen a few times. In DNA form, the CDR3 reads TGCGCCAGCAGAATTTACGCAGCTAACACTGAAGCTTTCTTT. Translating gives CASRIYAANTEAFF. The chain joins TRBV5-1 to TRBJ1-1; D gene ambiguous. Germline CDR1 and CDR2: SGHRS and YFSETQ. This CDR3 has 14 amino acids. V was pared by 5 bases and J by 2 bases, with 13 bases between.

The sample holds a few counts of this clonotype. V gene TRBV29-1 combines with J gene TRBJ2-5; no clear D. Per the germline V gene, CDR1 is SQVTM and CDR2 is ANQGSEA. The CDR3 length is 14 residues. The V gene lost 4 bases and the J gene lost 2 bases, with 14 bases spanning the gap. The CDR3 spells CSVVVPIDQETQYF. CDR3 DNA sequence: TGCAGCGTTGTGGTTCCGATAGATCAAGAGACCCAGTACTTC.

This CDR3 reads CASSEGGQGTTDTQYF. CDR3 bases: TGTGCCAGCAGTGAAGGAGGCCAGGGGACGACAGATACGCAGTATTTT. This chain links TRBV2 with TRBJ2-3; maybe TRBD1 (6 bases). Germline-derived CDR1 and CDR2 are SNHLY and FYNNEI. This CDR3 contains 16 residues. Trimming took off 1 base at V and 3 bases at J, with 14 bases between the two ends.

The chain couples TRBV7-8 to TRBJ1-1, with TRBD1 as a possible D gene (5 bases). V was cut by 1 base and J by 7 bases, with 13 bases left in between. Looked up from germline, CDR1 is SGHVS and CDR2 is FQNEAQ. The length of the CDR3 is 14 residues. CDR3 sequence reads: CASSLDGGVFEAFF. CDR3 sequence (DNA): TGTGCCAGCAGCTTAGACGGGGGGGTCTTTGAAGCTTTCTTT.

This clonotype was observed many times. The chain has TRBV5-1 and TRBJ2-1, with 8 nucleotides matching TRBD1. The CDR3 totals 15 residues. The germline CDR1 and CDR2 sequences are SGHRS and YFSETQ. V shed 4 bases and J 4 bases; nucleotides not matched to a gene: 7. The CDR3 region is CASSLRGPPYNEQFF. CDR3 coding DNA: TGCGCCAGCAGCCTCAGGGGGCCGCCGTACAATGAGCAGTTCTTC.

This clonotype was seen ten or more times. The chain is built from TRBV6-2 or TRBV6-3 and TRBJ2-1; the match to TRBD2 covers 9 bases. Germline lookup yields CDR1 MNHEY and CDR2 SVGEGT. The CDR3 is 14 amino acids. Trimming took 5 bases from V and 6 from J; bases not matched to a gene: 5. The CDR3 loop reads CASSPGTSFNEQFF. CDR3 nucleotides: TGTGCCAGCAGTCCCGGGACTAGCTTCAATGAGCAGTTCTTC.

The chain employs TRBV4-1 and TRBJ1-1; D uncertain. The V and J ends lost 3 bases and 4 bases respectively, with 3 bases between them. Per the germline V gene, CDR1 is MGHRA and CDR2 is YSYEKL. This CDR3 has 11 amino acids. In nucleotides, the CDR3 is TGCGCCAGCAGCCAGAGCACTGAAGCTTTCTTT. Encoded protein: CASSQSTEAFF.

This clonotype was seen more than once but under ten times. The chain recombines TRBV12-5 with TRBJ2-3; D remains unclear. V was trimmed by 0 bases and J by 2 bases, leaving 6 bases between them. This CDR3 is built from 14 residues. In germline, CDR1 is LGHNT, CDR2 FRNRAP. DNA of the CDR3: TGTGCTAGTGGTTTGGTCAGGAACACAGATACGCAGTATTTT. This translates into CASGLVRNTDTQYF.

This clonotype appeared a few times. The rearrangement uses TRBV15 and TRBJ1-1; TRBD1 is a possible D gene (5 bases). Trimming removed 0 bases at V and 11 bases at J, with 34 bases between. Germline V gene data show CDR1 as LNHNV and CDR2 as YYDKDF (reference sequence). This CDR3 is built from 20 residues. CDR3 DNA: TGTGCCACCAGCAGAGAGGACTTGAGGCTTAAGACGGGAACATTGGAGGGGGCTTTCTTT. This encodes CATSREDLRLKTGTLEGAFF.

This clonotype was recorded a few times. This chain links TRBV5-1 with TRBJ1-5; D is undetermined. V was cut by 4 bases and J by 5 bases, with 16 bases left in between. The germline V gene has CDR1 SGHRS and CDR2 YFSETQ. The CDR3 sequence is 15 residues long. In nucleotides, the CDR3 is TGCGCCAGCAGCCCGGGATCCTACCTGGATCAGCCCCAGCATTTT. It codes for CASSPGSYLDQPQHF.

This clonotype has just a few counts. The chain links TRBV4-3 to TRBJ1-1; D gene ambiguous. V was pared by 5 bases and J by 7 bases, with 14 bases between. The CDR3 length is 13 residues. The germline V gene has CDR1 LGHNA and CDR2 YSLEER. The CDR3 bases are TGCGCCAGCAGCACACAGAATGGGTATGAAGCTTTCTTT. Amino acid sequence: CASSTQNGYEAFF.

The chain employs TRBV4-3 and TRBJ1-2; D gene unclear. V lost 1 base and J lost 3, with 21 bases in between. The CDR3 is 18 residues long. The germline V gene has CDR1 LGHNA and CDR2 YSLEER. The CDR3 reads CASSQGRGQALNYYGYTF. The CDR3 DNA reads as TGCGCCAGCAGCCAAGGACGAGGGCAGGCGCTCAATTACTATGGCTACACCTTC.

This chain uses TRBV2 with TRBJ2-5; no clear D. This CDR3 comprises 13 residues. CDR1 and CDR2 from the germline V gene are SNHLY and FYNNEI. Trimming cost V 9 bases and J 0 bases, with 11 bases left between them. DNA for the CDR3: TGTGCCAGTCGTGGCTCAGACCAAGAGACCCAGTACTTC. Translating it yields CASRGSDQETQYF.

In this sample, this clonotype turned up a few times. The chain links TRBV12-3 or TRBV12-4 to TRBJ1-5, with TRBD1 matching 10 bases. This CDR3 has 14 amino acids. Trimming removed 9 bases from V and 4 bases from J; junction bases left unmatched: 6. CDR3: CARGGQGSNQPQHF. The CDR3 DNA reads TGTGCCAGAGGGGGACAGGGGAGTAATCAGCCCCAGCATTTT.

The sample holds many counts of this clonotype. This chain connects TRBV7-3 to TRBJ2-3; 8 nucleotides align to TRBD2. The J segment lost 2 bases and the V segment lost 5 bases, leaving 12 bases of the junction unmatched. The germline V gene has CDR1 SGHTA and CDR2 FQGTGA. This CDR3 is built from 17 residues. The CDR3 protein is CASSLKLSGDNTDTQYF. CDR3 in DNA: TGTGCCAGCAGCCTAAAACTTAGCGGGGACAACACAGATACGCAGTATTTT. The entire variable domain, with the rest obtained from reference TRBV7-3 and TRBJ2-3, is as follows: GAGVSQTPSNKVTEKGKYVELRCDPISGHTALYWYRQSLGQGPEFLIYFQGTGAADDSGLPNDRFFAVRPEGSVSTLKIQRTERGDSAVYLCASSLKLSGDNTDTQYFGPGTRLTVL.

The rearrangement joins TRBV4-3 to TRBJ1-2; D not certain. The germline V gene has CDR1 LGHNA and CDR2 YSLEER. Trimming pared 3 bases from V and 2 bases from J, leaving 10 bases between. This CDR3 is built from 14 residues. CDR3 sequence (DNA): TGCGCCAGCAGCCACCGGACCGGGAACTATGGCTACACCTTC. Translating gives CASSHRTGNYGYTF.

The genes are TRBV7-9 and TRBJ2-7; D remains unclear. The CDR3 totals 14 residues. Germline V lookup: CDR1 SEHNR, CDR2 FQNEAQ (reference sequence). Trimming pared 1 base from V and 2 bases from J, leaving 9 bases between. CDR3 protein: CASSLDGRTYEQYF. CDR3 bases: TGTGCCAGCAGCTTAGACGGCAGGACCTACGAGCAGTACTTC.

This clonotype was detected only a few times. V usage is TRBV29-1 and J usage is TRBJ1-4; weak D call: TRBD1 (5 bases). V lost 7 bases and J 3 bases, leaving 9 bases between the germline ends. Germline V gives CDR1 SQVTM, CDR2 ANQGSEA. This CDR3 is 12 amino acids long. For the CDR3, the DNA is TGCAGCGCCTGGGGCGCTAATGAAAAACTGTTTTTT. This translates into CSAWGANEKLFF.